The T cell receptor beta chain under discussion was sequenced for a study of CD8+CD57+ T cells in acquired aplastic anemia. Study overall: Mean DNA quantity obtained from sorted CD4+ and CD8+ cells was about 3.2 ug. Study results and limitations: About 29 shared CD8+ CDR3s appeared highly expressed within patients' immunodominant clones.

Patients chosen for sequencing had CD8+CD57+ cells that had expanded, as shown by flow cytometry. Each of the patients presented with severe acquired aplastic anemia. Patients were untreated when blood was sampled. Remarks on this clonotype: Antigen: not known.

Germline V gene sequence: CDR1 SQVTM, CDR2 ANQGSEA. The CDR3 has 14 amino acids. V lost 1 base and J 2 bases, leaving 11 bases between the germline ends. The TCR beta profiling, which covered VDJ combination and CDR3 sequence, was carried out using genomic DNA as the template. Using its own MiXCR run on the reads, TCRdb lists one record per CDR3 protein. The table lists 150,000 or so distinct CDR3 sequences, less than 60% of them singletons. Sequencing input: sorted CD4+, CD8+, or CD8+CD57+ T cells (not recorded which) from PBMCs. This sequence was found in a human donor with aplastic anemia. The genes are TRBV29-1 and TRBJ2-5; D is tentatively TRBD1 or TRBD2 (5 bases each). CDR3 in amino acids: CSVEGGPGQETQYF. The CDR3 DNA is TGCAGCGTTGAAGGCGGGCCAGGGCAAGAGACCCAGTACTTC.